This T cell receptor (beta chain) was captured in a study of shared clonotypes between healthy human individuals. Only in-frame clones appear in the TCRdb table, and some are missing; sequencing was by immunoSEQ multiplex PCR. This sample has about 2.2 million clones, with roughly 93% found just once. Deletions cut 5 bases from V and 1 base from J, with 11 bases between. The CDR3 extends over 14 amino acids. The germline V gene has CDR1 LNHDA and CDR2 SQIVND (reference sequence). CD45RO-negative, CCR7-selected cells formed the naive CD8 fraction, which excluded terminally differentiated effector memory CD45RA+ cells.

The receptor comes from a man younger than 35 in good health. Some clones in this sample may be carry-over from other donors' samples. The chain has TRBV19 and TRBJ1-2; weak D call: TRBD1 (5 bases). Specimen: naive CD8+ T cells from PBMCs. The DNA for the CDR3 is TGTGCCAGTAGTTCATCAGGGATTAACTATGGCTACACCTTC. It yields the protein CASSSSGINYGYTF.